This TCR beta chain was identified during a study of blood T cell repertoires in COVID-19 (dated by TCRdb to about 2020). For context, the study as a whole: Samples from collaborators originated in the United States, Italy and Spain and spanned both the acute and convalescent phases of COVID-19. The samples were drawn from two sources: the first 160 participants of the ongoing ImmuneRACE study, and 1,000 to 1,500 subjects contributed by 6 global collaborators. A freely available public database, intended as a resource for researchers studying the immune response to SARS-CoV-2, is where the repertoires were released. HLA class I and class II types, where available, came from metadata supplied by the sample provider rather than from assay-based typing. A de-identified subject ID, COVID-19 status, age in years and sex were almost always included in the sample metadata. Deeply sampled blood TCRbeta repertoires from subjects exposed to, actively infected with, or recovered from COVID-19 were included in the dataset. The material from the prospective study consisted of cDNA or gDNA derived from T cells, B-cell-depleted T cells, or PBMCs. Results and caveats for the whole study, not just this receptor: How much clinical and demographic metadata was included differed by source and by participant, and the metadata was provided uncurated.

Each collaborating institution followed its own protocols to collect whole blood in K2EDTA tubes. For TCRbeta analysis, collaborators shipped samples in one of three forms: frozen whole blood, isolated PBMCs, or DNA extracted from either of those sample types. Points on this clone: This clone's antigen is unknown. No base qualities exist here, and no much larger clone lies one base off it.

From V the trimming removes 1 base and from J it removes 2 bases, while the gene matches leave 4 bases of the junction unaccounted for. From its cysteine to its phenylalanine, the CDR3 spans 17 amino acids. Just CDR3 DNA is preserved here, 51 bases in frame from base 1. The germline V gene sets CDR1 to SNHLY and CDR2 to FYNNEI. TCRbeta CDR3 regions were amplified from genomic DNA by means of the immunoSEQ Assay, a bias-controlled multiplex PCR. The original methods were these. Within the assay, amplification of reference gene primers was used to estimate how many nucleated cells each sample contained. Sequence reads were collapsed and filtered to measure the absolute abundance of every unique TCRbeta CDR3 rearrangement. For each sample, productive Simpson clonality was calculated as the square root of Simpson's diversity index across productive rearrangements. Held by TCRdb, this immuneACCESS table contains in-frame sequences only and omits some clones. Under half of the omission traces to an unresolved V gene where checked; the cause of the rest is unknown. The DNA was the basis for D and trimming; V, J and clone size are from that table. In this sample the table shows some 87,000 clones, about 80% of which occur a single time. The ten largest clones capture 24% of the sample.

The rearrangement combines TRBV2 with TRBJ2-6; 8 central bases correspond to TRBD2. Sequencing was carried out using peripheral blood. This TCR derives from a human donor in a cohort sampled during active COVID-19. This receptor carries the CDR3 CASSEGLAGTGANVLTF. The nucleotide sequence is TGTGCCAGCAGTGAAGGGCTAGCGGGTACTGGGGCCAACGTCCTGACTTTC.